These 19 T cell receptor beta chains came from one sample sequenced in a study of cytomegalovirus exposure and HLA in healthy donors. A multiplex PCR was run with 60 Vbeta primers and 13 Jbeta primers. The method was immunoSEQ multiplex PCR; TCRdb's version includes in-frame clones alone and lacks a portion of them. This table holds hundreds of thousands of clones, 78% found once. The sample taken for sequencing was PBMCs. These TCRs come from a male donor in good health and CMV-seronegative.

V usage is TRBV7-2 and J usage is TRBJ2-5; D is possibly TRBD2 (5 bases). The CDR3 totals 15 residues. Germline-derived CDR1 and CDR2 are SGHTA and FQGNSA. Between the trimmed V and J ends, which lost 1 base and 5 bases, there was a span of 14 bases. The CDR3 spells CASSLVAYQAETQYF. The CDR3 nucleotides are TGTGCCAGCAGCTTAGTAGCGTACCAGGCGGAGACCCAGTACTTC.

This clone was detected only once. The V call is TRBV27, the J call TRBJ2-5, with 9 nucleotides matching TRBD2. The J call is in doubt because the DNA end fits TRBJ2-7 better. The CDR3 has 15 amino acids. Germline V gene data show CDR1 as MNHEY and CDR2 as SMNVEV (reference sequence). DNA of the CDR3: TGTGCCAGCAGATTGACTAGCGGTAGCTCCTACGAGCAGTACTTC. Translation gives CASRLTSGSSYEQYF.

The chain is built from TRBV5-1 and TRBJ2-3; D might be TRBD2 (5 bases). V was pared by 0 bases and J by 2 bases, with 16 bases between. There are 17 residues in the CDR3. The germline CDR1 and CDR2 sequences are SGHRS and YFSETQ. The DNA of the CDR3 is TGCGCCAGCAGCTTGGCCCCTGGGAGCAATCACACAGATACGCAGTATTTT. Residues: CASSLAPGSNHTDTQYF.

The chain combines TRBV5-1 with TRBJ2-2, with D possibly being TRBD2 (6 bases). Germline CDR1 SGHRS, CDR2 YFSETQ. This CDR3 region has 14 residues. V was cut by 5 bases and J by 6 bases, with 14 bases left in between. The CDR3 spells CASSRRTNSGELFF. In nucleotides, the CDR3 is TGCGCCAGCAGTCGACGGACTAACTCCGGGGAGCTGTTTTTT.

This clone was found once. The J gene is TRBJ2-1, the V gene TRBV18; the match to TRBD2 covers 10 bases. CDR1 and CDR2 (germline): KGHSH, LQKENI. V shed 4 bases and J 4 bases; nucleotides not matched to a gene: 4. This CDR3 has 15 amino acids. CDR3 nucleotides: TGTGCCAGCTCACTGACTAGCGGGCATTACAATGAGCAGTTCTTC. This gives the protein CASSLTSGHYNEQFF. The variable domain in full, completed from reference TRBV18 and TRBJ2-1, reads NAGVMQNPRHLVRRRGQEARLRCSPMKGHSHVYWYRQLPEEGLKFMVYLQKENIIDESGMPKERFSAEFPKEGPSILRIQQVVRGDSAAYFCASSLTSGHYNEQFFGPGTRLTVL.

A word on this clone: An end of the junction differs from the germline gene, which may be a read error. CDR3 residues: CASSYGLAGVGTGELFF. CDR3 bases: TGTGCTAGCAGCTATGGACTAGCGGGAGTCGGGACCGGGGAGCTGTTTTTT. The chain has TRBV7-7 and TRBJ2-2; 13 bases map to TRBD2. Germline V lookup: CDR1 SSHAT, CDR2 FNYEAQ (reference sequence). The CDR3 runs to 17 residues.

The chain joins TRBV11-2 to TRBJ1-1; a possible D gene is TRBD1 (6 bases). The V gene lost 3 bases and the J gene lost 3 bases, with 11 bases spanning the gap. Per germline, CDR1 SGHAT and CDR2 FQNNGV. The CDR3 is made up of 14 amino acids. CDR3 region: CASSFGAGDTEAFF. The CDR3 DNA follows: TGTGCCAGCAGCTTCGGCGCAGGGGACACTGAAGCTTTCTTT.

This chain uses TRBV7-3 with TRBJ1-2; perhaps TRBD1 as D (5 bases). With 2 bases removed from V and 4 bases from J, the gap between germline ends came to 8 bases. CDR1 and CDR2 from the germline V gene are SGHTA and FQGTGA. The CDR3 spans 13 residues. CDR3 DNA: TGTGCCAGCAGCTTACAGGGCCGCTATGGCTACACCTTC. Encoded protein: CASSLQGRYGYTF.

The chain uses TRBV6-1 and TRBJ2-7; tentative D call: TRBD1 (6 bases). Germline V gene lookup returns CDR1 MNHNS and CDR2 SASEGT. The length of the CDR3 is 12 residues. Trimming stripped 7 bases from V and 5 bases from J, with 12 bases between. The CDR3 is CASTLNRDEQYF. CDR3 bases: TGTGCCAGCACCCTAAACAGGGACGAGCAGTACTTC.

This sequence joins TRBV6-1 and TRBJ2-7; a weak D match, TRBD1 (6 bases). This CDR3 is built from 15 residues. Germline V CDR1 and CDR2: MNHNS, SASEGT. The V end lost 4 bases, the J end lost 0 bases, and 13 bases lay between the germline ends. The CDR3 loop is CASSVEQGSSYEQYF. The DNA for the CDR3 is TGTGCCAGCAGTGTAGAACAGGGTAGCTCCTACGAGCAGTACTTC.

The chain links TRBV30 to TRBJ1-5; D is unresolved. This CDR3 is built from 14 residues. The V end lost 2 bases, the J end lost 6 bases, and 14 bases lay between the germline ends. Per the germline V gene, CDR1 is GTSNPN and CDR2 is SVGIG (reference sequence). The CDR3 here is CAWSISGTGQPQHF. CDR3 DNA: TGTGCCTGGAGTATAAGCGGAACCGGTCAGCCCCAGCATTTT.

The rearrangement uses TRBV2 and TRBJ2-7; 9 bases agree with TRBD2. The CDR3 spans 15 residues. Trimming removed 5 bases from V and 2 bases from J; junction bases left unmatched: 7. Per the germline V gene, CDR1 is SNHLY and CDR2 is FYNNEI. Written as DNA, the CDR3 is TGTGCCAGCAGTCCCGATGGCGGGAGGGCCTACGAGCAGTACTTC. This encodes CASSPDGGRAYEQYF.

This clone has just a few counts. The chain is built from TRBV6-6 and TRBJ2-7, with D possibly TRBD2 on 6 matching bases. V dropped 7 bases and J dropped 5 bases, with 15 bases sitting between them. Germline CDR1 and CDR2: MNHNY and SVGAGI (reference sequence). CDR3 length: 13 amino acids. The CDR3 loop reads CASIPRGAHEQYF. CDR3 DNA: TGTGCCAGCATTCCGCGCGGGGCCCACGAGCAGTACTTC.

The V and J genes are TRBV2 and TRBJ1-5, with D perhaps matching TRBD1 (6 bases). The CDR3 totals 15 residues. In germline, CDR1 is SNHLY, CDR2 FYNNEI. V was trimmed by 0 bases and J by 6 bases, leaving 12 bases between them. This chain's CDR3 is CASSEAFGGRQPQHF. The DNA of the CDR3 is TGTGCCAGCAGTGAAGCGTTTGGGGGCCGTCAGCCCCAGCATTTT.

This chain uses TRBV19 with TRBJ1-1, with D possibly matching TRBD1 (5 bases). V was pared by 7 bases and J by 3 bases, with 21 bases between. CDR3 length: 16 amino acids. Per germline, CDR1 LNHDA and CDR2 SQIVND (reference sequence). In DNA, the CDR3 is TGTGCCAGTACGCCAGCCGCAGGGCGGGGGTACACTGAAGCTTTCTTT. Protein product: CASTPAAGRGYTEAFF.

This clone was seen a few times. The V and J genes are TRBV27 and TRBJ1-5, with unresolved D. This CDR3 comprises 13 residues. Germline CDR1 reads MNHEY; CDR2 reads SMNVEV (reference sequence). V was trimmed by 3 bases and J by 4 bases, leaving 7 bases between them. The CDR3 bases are TGTGCCAGCAGTTTTAACATTAATCAGCCCCAGCATTTT. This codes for CASSFNINQPQHF.

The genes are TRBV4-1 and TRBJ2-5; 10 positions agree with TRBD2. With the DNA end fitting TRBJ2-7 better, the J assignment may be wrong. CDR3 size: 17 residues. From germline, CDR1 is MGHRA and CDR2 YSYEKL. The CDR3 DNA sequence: TGCGCCAGCAGCCAAGAGGTTAGCGGGGGGTTCTCCTACGAGCAGTACTTC. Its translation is CASSQEVSGGFSYEQYF.

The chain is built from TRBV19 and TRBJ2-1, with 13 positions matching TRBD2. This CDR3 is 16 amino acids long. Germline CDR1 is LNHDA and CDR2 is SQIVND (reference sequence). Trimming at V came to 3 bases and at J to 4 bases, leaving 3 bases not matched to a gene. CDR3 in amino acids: CASSIRTSGRYNEQFF. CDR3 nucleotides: TGTGCCAGTAGTATCCGGACTAGCGGGAGATACAATGAGCAGTTCTTC.

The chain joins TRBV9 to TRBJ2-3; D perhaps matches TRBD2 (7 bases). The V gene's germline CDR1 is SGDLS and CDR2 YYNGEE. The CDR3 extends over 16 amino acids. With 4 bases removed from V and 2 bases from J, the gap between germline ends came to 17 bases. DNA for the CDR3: TGTGCCAGCAGCCCGGGGGGCGGGCTACTCACAGATACGCAGTATTTT. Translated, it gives CASSPGGGLLTDTQYF.